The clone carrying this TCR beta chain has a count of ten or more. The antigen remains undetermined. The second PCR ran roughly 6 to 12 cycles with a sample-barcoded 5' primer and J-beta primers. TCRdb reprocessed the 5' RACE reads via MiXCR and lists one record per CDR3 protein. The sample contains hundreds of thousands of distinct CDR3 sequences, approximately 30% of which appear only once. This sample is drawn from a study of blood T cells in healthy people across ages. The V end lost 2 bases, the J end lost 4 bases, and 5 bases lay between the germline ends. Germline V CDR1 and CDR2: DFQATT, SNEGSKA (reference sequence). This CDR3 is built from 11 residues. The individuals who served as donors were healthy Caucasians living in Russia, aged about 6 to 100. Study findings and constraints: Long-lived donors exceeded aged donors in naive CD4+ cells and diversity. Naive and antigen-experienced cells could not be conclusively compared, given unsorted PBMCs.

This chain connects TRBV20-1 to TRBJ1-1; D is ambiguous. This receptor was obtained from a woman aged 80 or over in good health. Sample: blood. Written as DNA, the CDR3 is TGCAGTGCTAGAATTGTCACTGAAGCTTTCTTT. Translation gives CSARIVTEAFF.